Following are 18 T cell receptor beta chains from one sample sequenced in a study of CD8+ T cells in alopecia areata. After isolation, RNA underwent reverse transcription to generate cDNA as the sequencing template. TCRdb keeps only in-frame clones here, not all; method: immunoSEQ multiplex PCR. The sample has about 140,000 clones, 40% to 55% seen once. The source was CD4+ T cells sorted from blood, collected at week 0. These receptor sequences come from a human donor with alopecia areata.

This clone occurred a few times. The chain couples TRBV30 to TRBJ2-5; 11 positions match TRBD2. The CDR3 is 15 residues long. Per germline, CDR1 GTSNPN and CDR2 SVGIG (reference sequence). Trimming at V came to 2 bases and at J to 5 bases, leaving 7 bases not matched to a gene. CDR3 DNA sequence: TGTGCCTGGAGTCGACTAGCGGGATCCAGGGAGACCCAGTACTTC. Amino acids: CAWSRLAGSRETQYF.

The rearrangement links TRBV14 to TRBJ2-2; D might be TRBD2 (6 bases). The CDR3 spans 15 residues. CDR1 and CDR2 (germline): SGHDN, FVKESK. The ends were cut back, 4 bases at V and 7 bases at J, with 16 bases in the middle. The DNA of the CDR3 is TGTGCCAGCAGCCCTACGGGGGTAGGAGGCGGGGAGCTGTTTTTT. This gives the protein CASSPTGVGGGELFF.

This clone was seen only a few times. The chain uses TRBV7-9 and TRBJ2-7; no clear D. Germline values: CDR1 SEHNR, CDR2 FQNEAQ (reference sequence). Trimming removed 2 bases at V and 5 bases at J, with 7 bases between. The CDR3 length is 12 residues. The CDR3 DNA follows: TGTGCCAGCAGCTTACTAGGGCACGAGCAGTACTTC. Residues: CASSLLGHEQYF.

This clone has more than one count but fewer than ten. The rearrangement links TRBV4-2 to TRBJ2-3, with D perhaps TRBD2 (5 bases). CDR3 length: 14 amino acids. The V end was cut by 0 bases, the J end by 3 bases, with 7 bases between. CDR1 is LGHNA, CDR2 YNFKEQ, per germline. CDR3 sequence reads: CASSQERGTDTQYF. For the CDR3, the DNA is TGTGCCAGCAGCCAAGAAAGAGGGACAGATACGCAGTATTTT.

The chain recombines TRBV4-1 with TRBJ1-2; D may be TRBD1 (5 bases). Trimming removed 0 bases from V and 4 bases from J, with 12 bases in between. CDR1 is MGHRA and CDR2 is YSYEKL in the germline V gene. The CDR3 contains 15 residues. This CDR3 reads CASSQEGEGLYGYTF. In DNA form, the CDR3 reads TGCGCCAGCAGCCAAGAGGGGGAGGGCCTCTATGGCTACACCTTC.

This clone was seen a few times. The DNA for the CDR3 is TGTGCCAGCGCAAGACAGGGGGCGTCGGAGACCCAGTACTTC. Translation: CASARQGASETQYF. This chain connects TRBV27 to TRBJ2-5; 10 nucleotides agree with TRBD1. This CDR3 has 14 residues. V lost 8 bases, J lost 5 bases, and 8 bases stayed unmatched. Germline loops: CDR1 MNHEY, CDR2 SMNVEV (reference sequence).

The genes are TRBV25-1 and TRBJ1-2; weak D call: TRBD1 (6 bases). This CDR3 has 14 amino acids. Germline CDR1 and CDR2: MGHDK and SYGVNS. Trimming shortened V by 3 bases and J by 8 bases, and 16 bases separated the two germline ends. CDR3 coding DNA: TGTGCCAGCAGTGAGGATAGGGGGATGAGGGGCTACACCTTC. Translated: CASSEDRGMRGYTF.

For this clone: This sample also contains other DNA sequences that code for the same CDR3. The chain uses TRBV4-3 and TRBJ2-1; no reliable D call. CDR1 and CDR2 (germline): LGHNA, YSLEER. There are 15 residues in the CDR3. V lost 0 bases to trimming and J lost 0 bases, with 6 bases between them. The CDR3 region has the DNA TGCGCCAGCAGCCAAGACCCCAGCTCCTACAATGAGCAGTTCTTC. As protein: CASSQDPSSYNEQFF.

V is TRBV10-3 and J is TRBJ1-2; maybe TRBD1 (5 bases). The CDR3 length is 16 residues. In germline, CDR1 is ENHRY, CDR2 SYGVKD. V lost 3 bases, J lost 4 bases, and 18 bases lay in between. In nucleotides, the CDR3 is TGTGCCATCAGTGAAGGGTTAGCCCTTGGGGCCTATGGCTACACCTTC. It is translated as CAISEGLALGAYGYTF.

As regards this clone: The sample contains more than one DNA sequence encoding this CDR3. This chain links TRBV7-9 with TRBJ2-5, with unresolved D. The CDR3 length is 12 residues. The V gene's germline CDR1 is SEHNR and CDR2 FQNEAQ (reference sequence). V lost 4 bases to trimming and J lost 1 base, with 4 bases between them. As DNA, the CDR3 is TGTGCCAGCAGCTCGCTCCAAGAGACCCAGTACTTC. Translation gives CASSSLQETQYF.

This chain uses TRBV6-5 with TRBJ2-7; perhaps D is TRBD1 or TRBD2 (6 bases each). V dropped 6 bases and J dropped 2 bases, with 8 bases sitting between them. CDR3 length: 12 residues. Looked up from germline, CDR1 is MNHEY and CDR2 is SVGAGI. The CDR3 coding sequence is TGTGCCAGCAGGCGGGACACCTACGAGCAGTACTTC. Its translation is CASRRDTYEQYF.

The CDR3 protein is CATSRDLTSGSSYNEQFF. The CDR3 nucleotides are TGTGCCACCAGCAGAGATCTGACTAGCGGGAGCTCCTACAATGAGCAGTTCTTC. The genes are TRBV15 and TRBJ2-1, with 12 bases fitting TRBD2. Germline trimming cut 0 bases from V and 0 bases from J; bases unmatched to any gene: 3. Germline lookup yields CDR1 LNHNV and CDR2 YYDKDF (reference sequence). The CDR3 loop spans 18 amino acids.

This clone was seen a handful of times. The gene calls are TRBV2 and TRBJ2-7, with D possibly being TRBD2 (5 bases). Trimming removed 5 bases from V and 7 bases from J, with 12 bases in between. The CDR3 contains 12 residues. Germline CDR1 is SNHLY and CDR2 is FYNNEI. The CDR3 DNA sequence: TGTGCCAGCAGTATCGGAGGCCCAGAGCAGTACTTC. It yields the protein CASSIGGPEQYF.

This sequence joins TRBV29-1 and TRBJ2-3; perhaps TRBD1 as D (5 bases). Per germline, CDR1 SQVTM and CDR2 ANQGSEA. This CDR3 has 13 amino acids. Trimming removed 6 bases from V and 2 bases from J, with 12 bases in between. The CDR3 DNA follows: TGCAGCGTAGATGGCAGGGCCACAGATACGCAGTATTTT. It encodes CSVDGRATDTQYF.

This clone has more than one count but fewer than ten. The CDR3, as DNA: TGTGCCAGCTCACTGGCAGGGTCCCAGTACTTC. Amino acids: CASSLAGSQYF. V usage is TRBV4-2 and J usage is TRBJ2-5; a possible D gene is TRBD1 (5 bases). Germline V gene data show CDR1 as LGHNA and CDR2 as YNFKEQ. The V and J ends lost 8 bases and 9 bases respectively, with 13 bases between them. The CDR3 is 11 amino acids.

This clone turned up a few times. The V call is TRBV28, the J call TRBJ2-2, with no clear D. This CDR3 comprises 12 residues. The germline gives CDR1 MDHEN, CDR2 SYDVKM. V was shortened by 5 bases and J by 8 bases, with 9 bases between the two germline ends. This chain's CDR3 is CASSVTPGELFF. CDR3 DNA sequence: TGTGCCAGCAGTGTGACACCAGGGGAGCTGTTTTTT.

The CDR3 sequence: CSVQGNNGYTF. CDR3 coding DNA: TGCAGCGTCCAGGGTAATAATGGCTACACCTTC. This sequence joins TRBV29-1 and TRBJ1-2; D might be TRBD1 (5 bases). Germline CDR1 SQVTM, CDR2 ANQGSEA. The CDR3 runs to 11 residues. The germline V and J ends were trimmed by 6 bases and 6 bases, with 11 bases remaining between them.

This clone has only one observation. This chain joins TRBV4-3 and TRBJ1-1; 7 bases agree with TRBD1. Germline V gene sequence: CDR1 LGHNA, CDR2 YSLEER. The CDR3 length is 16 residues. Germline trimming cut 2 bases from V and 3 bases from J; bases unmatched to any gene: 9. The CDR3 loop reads CASSQWRGRGDTEAFF. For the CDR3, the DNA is TGCGCCAGCAGCCAATGGAGGGGCAGGGGGGACACTGAAGCTTTCTTT.